A single sample is the source of the 19 T cell receptor beta chains below, sequenced in a study of T cell repertoires in cytomegalovirus infection. These receptors lack a known antigen. TCRdb ran MiXCR on the reads and lists one entry per CDR3 protein. This table has about a million distinct CDR3 sequences, around 32% appearing once. Sequences were derived from cultured CD8+ T cells from PBMCs, sampled from culture after CMV antigen stimulation. These receptors originate from a human donor in good health (CMV status not recorded). Some clones in this sample may be carry-over from other donors' samples.

The table lists this clonotype with a few counts. The chain's CDR3 is CSARGPEDPYEQYV. The CDR3 DNA is TGCAGTGCTAGAGGCCCGGAGGACCCTTACGAGCAGTACGTC. The chain carries TRBV20-1 and TRBJ2-7, with D possibly matching TRBD2 (5 bases). The CDR3 runs 14 residues. V lost 1 base to trimming and J lost 4 bases, with 14 bases between them. Germline values: CDR1 DFQATT, CDR2 SNEGSKA (reference sequence).

The chain employs TRBV2 and TRBJ1-1; D is unresolved. CDR1 and CDR2 (germline): SNHLY, FYNNEI. The CDR3 runs to 15 residues. V shed 3 bases and J shed 1 base, with 12 bases lying between them. The CDR3 sequence is CASSERGGSNTEAFF. The DNA for the CDR3 is TGTGCCAGCAGTGAGAGAGGAGGTTCGAACACTGAAGCTTTCTTT.

V gene TRBV7-8 combines with J gene TRBJ2-2; 7 bases are a match to TRBD1. Germline trimming cut 6 bases from V and 4 bases from J; bases unmatched to any gene: 8. This CDR3 has 15 amino acids. The germline gives CDR1 SGHVS, CDR2 FQNEAQ. The CDR3 loop is CASRYRQGGTGELFF. The CDR3 bases are TGTGCCAGCAGATACAGACAGGGCGGCACCGGGGAGCTGTTTTTT.

V and J are TRBV6-8 and TRBJ2-5; D is undetermined. The CDR3 has 13 residues. The V end was cut by 2 bases, the J end by 4 bases, with 8 bases between. The V gene's germline CDR1 is MNHGY and CDR2 SAAAGT. CDR3 sequence reads: CASSYPGGETQYF. In DNA form, the CDR3 reads TGTGCCAGCAGTTACCCTGGCGGAGAGACCCAGTACTTC.

The V and J genes are TRBV6-1 and TRBJ2-7; TRBD2 matches 7 bases. Per germline, CDR1 MNHNS and CDR2 SASEGT. J gave up 9 bases and V 5 bases, and 10 bases lay outside the gene matches. This CDR3 region has 13 residues. The CDR3 nucleotides read TGTGCCAGCAGTTCGGGACTACCCGGTCGGCAGTACGTC. Translation: CASSSGLPGRQYV.

This clonotype was seen repeatedly, ten times or more. The V gene is TRBV7-6, the J gene TRBJ2-1; D gene uncertain. The CDR3 spans 15 residues. V gave up 5 bases and J gave up 1 base, with 12 bases separating them. CDR1 is SGHVS and CDR2 is FNYEAQ in the germline V gene. CDR3: CASSPSGPSYNEQFF. In nucleotides, the CDR3 is TGTGCCAGCAGCCCCTCCGGGCCTTCCTACAATGAGCAGTTCTTC.

V usage is TRBV20-1 and J usage is TRBJ2-1, with TRBD1 matching 7 bases. Germline V CDR1 and CDR2: DFQATT, SNEGSKA (reference sequence). V trimming: 2 bases; J trimming: 0 bases; junction bases outside the gene matches: 4. The CDR3 sequence is 15 residues long. The CDR3 DNA sequence: TGCAGTGCTAGACTCACAGGGGTCTCCTACAATGAGCAGTTCTTC. Its protein is CSARLTGVSYNEQFF.

The chain links TRBV19 to TRBJ1-5; D is unresolved. V dropped 10 bases and J dropped 2 bases, with 18 bases sitting between them. The CDR3 has 15 amino acids. Germline V lookup: CDR1 LNHDA, CDR2 SQIVND (reference sequence). CDR3 nucleotide sequence: TGTGCCACTCGCCTGCTCGGTGTGGGCAATCAGCCCCAGCATTTT. This codes for CATRLLGVGNQPQHF. Using reference TRBV19 and TRBJ1-5 for the parts outside the CDR3, the full variable domain is DGGITQSPKYLFRKEGQNVTLSCEQNLNHDAMYWYRQDPGQGLRLIYYSQIVNDFQKGDIAEGYSVSREKKESFPLTVTSAQKNPTAFYLCATRLLGVGNQPQHFGDGTRLSIL.

The chain carries TRBV19 and TRBJ1-5; D is unclear. Germline V lookup: CDR1 LNHDA, CDR2 SQIVND (reference sequence). The length of the CDR3 is 15 residues. V was clipped by 3 bases and J by 4 bases, with 13 bases between them. CDR3 in DNA: TGTGCCAGTAGTATCGTTAAGGCCCCAAATCAGCCCCAGCATTTT. This codes for CASSIVKAPNQPQHF.

This clonotype was detected a few times. J is TRBJ2-7 and V is TRBV25-1; no reliable D call. V shed 4 bases and J shed 3 bases, with 7 bases lying between them. Germline CDR1 MGHDK, CDR2 SYGVNS. This CDR3 spans 12 amino acids. For the CDR3, the DNA is TGTGCCAGCAGTGCCGACATCTACGAGCAGTACTTC. It codes for CASSADIYEQYF.

This clonotype was seen a handful of times. The chain couples TRBV7-6 to TRBJ2-3; TRBD2 matches at 12 bases. This CDR3 spans 19 amino acids. Germline values: CDR1 SGHVS, CDR2 FNYEAQ. Trimming removed 2 bases from V and 1 base from J; junction bases left unmatched: 10. CDR3 amino acids: CASSLLSWTSGEGTDTQYF. The DNA for the CDR3 is TGTGCCAGCAGCTTACTTTCCTGGACTAGCGGGGAGGGCACAGATACGCAGTATTTT.

This clonotype showed up many times. The chain has TRBV7-2 and TRBJ2-7; D possibly corresponds to TRBD1 (5 bases). V dropped 5 bases and J dropped 2 bases, with 13 bases sitting between them. The CDR3 runs 14 residues. Germline values: CDR1 SGHTA, CDR2 FQGNSA. In nucleotides, the CDR3 is TGTGCCAGCAGCAAGGACACTGGGCCCTACGAGCAGTACTTC. Amino acid sequence: CASSKDTGPYEQYF.

The V call is TRBV7-3, the J call TRBJ1-1; D remains unclear. The CDR3 spans 15 residues. Germline V CDR1 and CDR2: SGHTA, FQGTGA. The V gene lost 5 bases and the J gene lost 0 bases, with 13 bases spanning the gap. Written as DNA, the CDR3 is TGTGCCAGCAGCGCACGACTGGGGATGAACACTGAAGCTTTCTTT. Amino acid sequence: CASSARLGMNTEAFF.

The V and J genes are TRBV12-3 or TRBV12-4 and TRBJ2-3; tentative D call: TRBD2 (7 bases). The CDR3 extends over 14 amino acids. Trimming removed 7 bases at V and 0 bases at J, with 11 bases between. CDR3 in DNA: TGTGCCAGCACCGGGGGGCCCAGCACAGATACGCAGTATTTT. It yields the protein CASTGGPSTDTQYF.

CDR3 sequence reads: CASTLTRRQGDEQFF. CDR3 sequence (DNA): TGTGCCAGCACCCTTACCAGGAGACAGGGCGATGAGCAGTTCTTC. The chain is built from TRBV7-6 and TRBJ2-1; 7 positions agree with TRBD1. Germline assignment: CDR1 SGHVS and CDR2 FNYEAQ. This CDR3 has 15 residues. The V and J ends lost 7 bases and 8 bases, in that order; junction bases with no gene match: 14.

In its sample, this clonotype was seen a few times. V and J are TRBV11-2 and TRBJ1-5; D gene uncertain. The CDR3 has 16 residues. The germline V gene has CDR1 SGHAT and CDR2 FQNNGV. Trimming took 1 base from V and 1 from J, leaving 11 bases between them. In DNA form, the CDR3 reads TGTGCCAGCAGCTTAGGGGTAGGGAGCAGCAATCAGCCCCAGCATTTT. Translated, it gives CASSLGVGSSNQPQHF.

There are a few counts of this clonotype. The rearrangement uses TRBV4-2 and TRBJ2-7; no firm D call. The CDR3 runs 13 residues. CDR1 is LGHNA and CDR2 is YNFKEQ in the germline V gene. The ends were cut back, 1 base at V and 1 base at J, with 5 bases in the middle. The CDR3 coding sequence is TGTGCCAGCAGCCAAGTTGAATCCTACGAGCAGTACTTC. It specifies CASSQVESYEQYF.

This clonotype was recorded a few times. The genes are TRBV7-9 and TRBJ2-5, with a weak D call TRBD2 (5 bases). Trimming removed 1 base from V and 2 bases from J, with 14 bases in between. The CDR3 has 16 amino acids. Germline V gene data show CDR1 as SEHNR and CDR2 as FQNEAQ (reference sequence). CDR3 sequence reads: CASSLGPAGTQETQYF. Written as DNA, the CDR3 is TGTGCCAGCAGCTTAGGCCCGGCGGGCACTCAAGAGACCCAGTACTTC.

This clonotype occurred many times. The rearrangement joins TRBV14 to TRBJ2-3; TRBD2 agrees at 7 bases. The ends lost 6 bases at V and 1 base at J; junction bases unmatched: 1. This CDR3 comprises 13 residues. Germline CDR1 reads SGHDN; CDR2 reads FVKESK. The CDR3 loop is CASSGGGTDTQYF. The CDR3 bases are TGTGCCAGCAGTGGGGGGGGCACAGATACGCAGTATTTT.